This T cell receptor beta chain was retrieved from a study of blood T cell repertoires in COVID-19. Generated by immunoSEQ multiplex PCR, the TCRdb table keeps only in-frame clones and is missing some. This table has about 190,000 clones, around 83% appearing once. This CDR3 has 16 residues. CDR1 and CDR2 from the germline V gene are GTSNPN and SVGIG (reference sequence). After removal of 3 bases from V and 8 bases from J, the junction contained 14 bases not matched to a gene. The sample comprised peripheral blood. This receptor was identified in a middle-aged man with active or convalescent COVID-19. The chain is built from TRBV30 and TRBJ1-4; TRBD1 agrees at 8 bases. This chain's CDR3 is CAWRDLIGQGGEKLFF. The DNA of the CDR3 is TGTGCCTGGAGGGACCTAATCGGACAGGGTGGAGAAAAACTGTTTTTT.